What follows is one T cell receptor (beta chain) and its context. This sample was taken from a study of T cell repertoires in cytomegalovirus infection. TCRdb processed the reads anew with MiXCR; each CDR3 protein has one entry. Seen here are hundreds of thousands of distinct CDR3 sequences, 24% observed once, and the top ten hold less than 9.5%. Germline-derived CDR1 and CDR2 are SGDLS and YYNGEE. With V trimmed by 0 bases and J by 5 bases, 9 bases remained unmatched. CDR3 length: 19 amino acids. This receptor was taken from a human donor in good health (CMV status not recorded). Some clones in this sample may be carry-over from other donors' samples. The chain employs TRBV9 and TRBJ2-1, with TRBD2 matching 15 bases. What was sequenced was CD8+ T cells from PBMCs. CDR3 in DNA: TGTGCCAGCAGCGTAGGGGGACTAGCGGGGGGCGACGCTAACAATGAGCAGTTCTTC. Translated, it gives CASSVGGLAGGDANNEQFF.